The next 19 T cell receptor beta chains were all read from a single sample in a study of T cell repertoires in cytomegalovirus infection. These receptors lack a known antigen. In TCRdb, the reads were re-called with MiXCR into one record per CDR3 protein. The sample lists around 750,000 distinct CDR3 sequences; around a third were seen once. Sample: cultured CD8+ T cells from PBMCs, taken from culture after CMV antigen stimulation. The receptors come from a human donor in good health (CMV status not recorded). Some clones in this sample may be carry-over from other donors' samples.

The chain recombines TRBV19 with TRBJ1-5; D is undetermined. The V gene's germline CDR1 is LNHDA and CDR2 SQIVND (reference sequence). This CDR3 region has 13 residues. V was cut by 2 bases and J by 7 bases, with 9 bases left in between. This CDR3 is CASSIYSWQPQHF. The CDR3 DNA sequence: TGTGCCAGTAGTATATACTCATGGCAGCCCCAGCATTTT.

The chain recombines TRBV20-1 with TRBJ2-4; 7 bases line up with TRBD1. The trim removed 4 bases at V and 13 bases at J, leaving 4 bases unmatched. CDR1 and CDR2 (germline): DFQATT, SNEGSKA (reference sequence). The CDR3 covers 10 residues. The CDR3 here is CSAKGTAQYF. Here the CDR3 DNA reads TGCAGTGCTAAAGGGACAGCCCAGTACTTC.

CDR3 coding DNA: TGTGCCAGCTGGGACACCCTGAACACTGAAGCTTTCTTT. Translated, it gives CASWDTLNTEAFF. The chain employs TRBV7-9 and TRBJ1-1; weak D call: TRBD1 (6 bases). Germline lookup yields CDR1 SEHNR and CDR2 FQNEAQ (reference sequence). CDR3 length: 13 residues. The V end was cut by 8 bases, the J end by 0 bases, with 10 bases between.

V usage is TRBV7-9 and J usage is TRBJ2-7; a weak D match, TRBD1 (5 bases). The CDR3 contains 12 residues. Trimming took 7 bases from V and 4 from J, leaving 11 bases between them. The germline V gene encodes CDR1 SEHNR and CDR2 FQNEAQ (reference sequence). CDR3: CASMGHSYEQYV. DNA of the CDR3: TGTGCCAGCATGGGGCACTCTTACGAGCAGTACGTC.

This clonotype occurred a few times. The rearrangement joins TRBV7-8 to TRBJ2-5; 9 bases match TRBD1. The CDR3 loop spans 16 amino acids. Germline V gives CDR1 SGHVS, CDR2 FQNEAQ. Trimming cost V 4 bases and J 2 bases; bases outside gene matches: 8. For the CDR3, the DNA is TGTGCCAGCAGCTCACCTCGGACAGGGGAACAAGAGACCCAGTACTTC. Amino acids: CASSSPRTGEQETQYF.

The chain is built from TRBV4-3 and TRBJ2-5, with no clear D. This CDR3 has 15 amino acids. Germline-derived CDR1 and CDR2 are LGHNA and YSLEER. V lost 0 bases to trimming and J lost 5 bases, with 13 bases between them. The DNA for the CDR3 is TGCGCCAGCAGCCAAGATCATGGGGATGGGGAGACCCAGTACTTC. This encodes CASSQDHGDGETQYF.

The rearrangement joins TRBV19 to TRBJ1-5, with a tentative D call TRBD1 (6 bases). This CDR3 is built from 14 residues. The V gene lost 10 bases and the J gene lost 2 bases, with 15 bases spanning the gap. The V gene's germline CDR1 is LNHDA and CDR2 SQIVND (reference sequence). CDR3 DNA: TGTGCCACCAGTACAGGGTTTGGCAATCAGCCCCAGCATTTT. This sequence encodes CATSTGFGNQPQHF.

The rearrangement links TRBV20-1 to TRBJ1-1, with no clear D. CDR1 and CDR2 from the germline V gene are DFQATT and SNEGSKA (reference sequence). Trimming removed 2 bases from V and 6 bases from J, with 13 bases in between. This CDR3 spans 13 amino acids. The CDR3 loop is CSARKLDNAEAFF. CDR3 nucleotides: TGCAGTGCTAGAAAACTGGATAACGCTGAAGCTTTCTTT.

The sample holds a few counts of this clonotype. The V call is TRBV15, the J call TRBJ1-5, with a weak D call TRBD1 (6 bases). Per the germline V gene, CDR1 is LNHNV and CDR2 is YYDKDF (reference sequence). Trimming stripped 0 bases from V and 2 bases from J, with 20 bases between. The length of the CDR3 is 19 residues. In DNA, the CDR3 is TGTGCCACCAGCAGAGATTGGGGGGCTGGCCAGGTGGGCAATCAGCCCCAGCATTTT. Its protein product is CATSRDWGAGQVGNQPQHF.

This clonotype was recorded a few times. CDR3: CASTPGSYGYTF. CDR3 nucleotide sequence: TGTGCCAGCACCCCAGGGAGCTATGGCTACACCTTC. This chain links TRBV2 with TRBJ1-2; tentatively, D is TRBD1 (5 bases). The germline V and J ends were trimmed by 7 bases and 4 bases, with 10 bases remaining between them. Germline V gene lookup returns CDR1 SNHLY and CDR2 FYNNEI. This CDR3 is 12 amino acids long. Using reference TRBV2 and TRBJ1-2 for the parts outside the CDR3, the full variable domain is EPEVTQTPSHQVTQMGQEVILRCVPISNHLYFYWYRQILGQKVEFLVSFYNNEISEKSEIFDDQFSVERPDGSNFTLKIRSTKLEDSAMYFCASTPGSYGYTFGSGTRLTVV.

This clonotype has just a few counts. This chain connects TRBV20-1 to TRBJ1-2; D is unclear. CDR1 and CDR2 (germline): DFQATT, SNEGSKA (reference sequence). Deletions cut 3 bases from V and 8 bases from J, with 7 bases between. The CDR3 totals 10 residues. The CDR3 spells CSASILGYTF. Here the CDR3 DNA reads TGCAGTGCTAGTATCCTGGGCTACACCTTC.

The rearrangement uses TRBV12-3 or TRBV12-4 and TRBJ2-1; possibly TRBD1 for D (6 bases). The CDR3 loop spans 15 amino acids. V was trimmed by 7 bases and J by 4 bases, leaving 17 bases between them. For the CDR3, the DNA is TGTGCCAGCACCCCCTCAGGGGCTAAATACAATGAGCAGTTCTTC. Encoded protein: CASTPSGAKYNEQFF.

V gene TRBV10-2 combines with J gene TRBJ2-1; weak D call: TRBD2 (6 bases). The CDR3 sequence is 13 residues long. V shed 11 bases and J shed 1 base, with 12 bases lying between them. The germline V gene encodes CDR1 WSHSY and CDR2 SAAADI. Written as DNA, the CDR3 is TGCGCCGGAGCCGGGACTTCCTACAATGAGCAGTTCTTC. Translated: CAGAGTSYNEQFF.

This clonotype has more than one count but fewer than ten. J is TRBJ1-1 and V is TRBV2; D may be TRBD1 (6 bases). CDR1 is SNHLY, CDR2 FYNNEI, per germline. The CDR3 extends over 13 amino acids. The V and J ends lost 6 bases and 4 bases respectively, with 12 bases between them. The CDR3 is CASRIQGATEAFF. As DNA, the CDR3 is TGTGCCAGCAGAATACAGGGTGCCACTGAAGCTTTCTTT.

The rearrangement uses TRBV28 and TRBJ1-4; TRBD1 aligns across 8 bases. Germline lookup yields CDR1 MDHEN and CDR2 SYDVKM. V dropped 7 bases and J dropped 5; count of bases not matched to a gene: 12. This CDR3 is built from 16 residues. CDR3 amino acids: CASKFTRQGSNEKLFF. CDR3 bases: TGTGCCAGCAAATTTACCCGACAGGGGTCAAATGAAAAACTGTTTTTT. Complete variable domain (other parts from reference TRBV28 and TRBJ1-4): DVKVTQSSRYLVKRTGEKVFLECVQDMDHENMFWYRQDPGLGLRLIYFSYDVKMKEKGDIPEGYSVSREKKERFSLILESASTNQTSMYLCASKFTRQGSNEKLFFGSGTQLSVL.

V usage is TRBV11-2 and J usage is TRBJ2-1; tentatively, D is TRBD2 (7 bases). The CDR3 is made up of 18 amino acids. CDR1 is SGHAT and CDR2 is FQNNGV in the germline V gene. V lost 3 bases, J lost 2 bases, and 20 bases lay in between. The CDR3 loop is CASSFSNPRGRPYNEQFF. CDR3 nucleotide sequence: TGTGCCAGCAGCTTCTCCAACCCGCGGGGGCGCCCCTACAATGAGCAGTTCTTC. Variable domain in full (rest from reference TRBV11-2 and TRBJ2-1): EAGVAQSPRYKIIEKRQSVAFWCNPISGHATLYWYQQILGQGPKLLIQFQNNGVVDDSQLPKDRFSAERLKGVDSTLKIQPAKLEDSAVYLCASSFSNPRGRPYNEQFFGPGTRLTVL.

This clonotype was counted only a few times. The chain links TRBV10-3 to TRBJ2-2; a possible D gene is TRBD1 (5 bases). The CDR3 spans 12 residues. Germline values: CDR1 ENHRY, CDR2 SYGVKD. Written as DNA, the CDR3 is TGTGCTATCCAGGGTTCCACCGGGGAGCTGTTTTTT. Amino acids: CAIQGSTGELFF.

This clonotype was detected only a few times. The rearrangement links TRBV6-2 or TRBV6-3 to TRBJ1-5, with D unclear. Trimming shortened V by 4 bases and J by 3 bases, and 10 bases separated the two germline ends. Germline CDR1 is MNHEY and CDR2 is SVGEGT. CDR3 length equals 14 residues. CDR3 region: CASSSMSFNQPQHF. DNA of the CDR3: TGTGCCAGCAGTTCGATGAGTTTCAATCAGCCCCAGCATTTT.

This clonotype was counted between two and nine times. The chain combines TRBV9 with TRBJ2-1; tentatively, D is TRBD2 (5 bases). V was trimmed by 0 bases and J by 9 bases, leaving 10 bases between them. Germline CDR1 reads SGDLS; CDR2 reads YYNGEE. This CDR3 comprises 13 residues. The CDR3, as DNA: TGTGCCAGCAGCGTAGAATACCGGGGTGAGCAGTTCTTC. It encodes CASSVEYRGEQFF.